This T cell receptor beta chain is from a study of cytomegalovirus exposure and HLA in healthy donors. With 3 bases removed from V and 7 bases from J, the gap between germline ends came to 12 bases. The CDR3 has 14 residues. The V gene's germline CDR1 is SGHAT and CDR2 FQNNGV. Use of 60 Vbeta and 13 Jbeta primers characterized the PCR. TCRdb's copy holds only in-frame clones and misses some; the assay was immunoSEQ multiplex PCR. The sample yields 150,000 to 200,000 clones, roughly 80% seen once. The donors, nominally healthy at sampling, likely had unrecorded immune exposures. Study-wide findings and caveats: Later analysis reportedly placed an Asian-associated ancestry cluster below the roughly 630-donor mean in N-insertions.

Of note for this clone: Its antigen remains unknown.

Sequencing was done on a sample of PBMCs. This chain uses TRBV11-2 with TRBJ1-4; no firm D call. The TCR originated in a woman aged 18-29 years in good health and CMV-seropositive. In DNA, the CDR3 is TGTGCCAGCAGCTTCATCACGCGCGGTGAAAAACTGTTTTTT. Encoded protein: CASSFITRGEKLFF.